This T cell receptor beta chain was retrieved from a study of blood T cells in healthy people across ages. Study-wide findings and caveats: Fewer expanded clones and more diversity marked long-lived versus aged donors.

Donation came from healthy Caucasian individuals in Russia who were aged roughly 6 to 95. The second PCR ran about 6 to 11 cycles with a sample-barcoded 5' primer and J-beta primers. Carrying 12 random nucleotides, a template-switch adaptor labeled each individual cDNA molecule. Individual samples furnished no less than 2.5 million CDR3-containing paired-end reads apiece. TCRdb reprocessed the 5' RACE reads via MiXCR and lists one record per CDR3 protein. The sample shows 1.5 million to 2 million distinct CDR3 sequences, about 50% of them seen only once. Trimming stripped 4 bases from V and 3 bases from J, with 9 bases between. Per germline, CDR1 SQVTM and CDR2 ANQGSEA. The CDR3 extends over 12 amino acids. This clonotype was recorded a few times. Its antigen is unknown.

The TCR comes from a woman aged 40 to 49 in good health. This sequence joins TRBV29-1 and TRBJ1-1; D might be TRBD1 (6 bases). Sequenced material: blood. The CDR3 here is CSVVSGDTEAFF. The CDR3 DNA is TGCAGCGTTGTCTCAGGGGACACTGAAGCTTTCTTT. Full variable domain (outside the CDR3, taken from reference TRBV29-1 and TRBJ1-1): SAVISQKPSRDICQRGTSLTIQCQVDSQVTMMFWYRQQPGQSLTLIATANQGSEATYESGFVIDKFPISRPNLTFSTLTVSNMSPEDSSIYLCSVVSGDTEAFFGQGTRLTVV.